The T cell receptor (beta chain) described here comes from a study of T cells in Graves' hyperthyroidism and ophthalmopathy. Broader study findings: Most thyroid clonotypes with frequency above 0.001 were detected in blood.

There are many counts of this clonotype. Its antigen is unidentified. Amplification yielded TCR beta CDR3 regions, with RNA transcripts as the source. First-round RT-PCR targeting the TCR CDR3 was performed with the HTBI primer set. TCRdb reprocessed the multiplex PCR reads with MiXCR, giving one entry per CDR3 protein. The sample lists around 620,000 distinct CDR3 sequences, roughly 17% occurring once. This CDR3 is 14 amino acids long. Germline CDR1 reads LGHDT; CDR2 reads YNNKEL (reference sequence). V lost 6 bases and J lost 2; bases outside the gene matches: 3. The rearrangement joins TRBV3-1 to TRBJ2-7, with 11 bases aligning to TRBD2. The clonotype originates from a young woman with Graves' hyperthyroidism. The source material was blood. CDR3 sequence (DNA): TGTGCCAGCAGTCAGGGACTAGCGGCCTACGAGCAGTACTTC. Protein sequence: CASSQGLAAYEQYF.